The clone carrying this TCR beta chain was seen at least ten times. Its antigen is currently unknown. The use of a sample-barcoded 5' primer and a J-beta primer mix characterized a second PCR of roughly 7 to 11 cycles. In TCRdb, the 5' RACE reads were re-called with MiXCR into one record per CDR3 protein. The table has 750,000 to 950,000 distinct CDR3 sequences, almost 30% seen once. The entry originates in a study of blood T cells in healthy people across ages. Overall study findings and caveats: Older age coincided with a roughly linear decline in TCR beta diversity per million T cells.

The V and J ends lost 7 bases and 7 bases respectively, with 16 bases between them. The CDR3 loop spans 13 amino acids. Germline CDR1 reads MNHEY; CDR2 reads SVGEGT. The same sample was also used in a study of T cells of mothers and their children. That paper notes: Healthy Caucasian mothers, a few in number, and their six children were the donors.

Sequenced: blood. This rearrangement joins TRBV6-2 or TRBV6-3 to TRBJ2-5; D is perhaps TRBD1 (5 bases). The receptor was derived from a middle-aged woman in good health. The CDR3 nucleotides read TGTGCCAGCAACCATAGACAGCCAGGGACCCAGTACTTC. Translation: CASNHRQPGTQYF.